The rows below give T cell receptor beta chains drawn from one sample of a study of shared clonotypes between healthy human individuals. Measured with immunoSEQ multiplex PCR; TCRdb has only the in-frame clones, and not every one. The table lists 2 million to 2.5 million clones, over 90% of them singletons, with 0.39% in the top ten. The sequencing input was naive CD4+ T cells from PBMCs. The receptor source for this set is a man aged 18 to 35 in good health. Some clones in this sample may be carry-over from other donors' samples. CDR3s include the opening cysteine and the closing phenylalanine or tryptophan. The D gene is left open where the match is weak.

>TRBV10-3|TRBD1|TRBJ1-4
CATRDRGREKLFF
TGTGCCACCCGGGACAGGGGGCGCGAAAAACTGTTTTTT
>TRBV27|TRBD1|TRBJ1-2
CASRRQGEANYGYTF
TGTGCCAGCAGAAGACAGGGGGAAGCTAACTATGGCTACACCTTC
>TRBV6-4|.|TRBJ2-2
CASRRTGPQGGELFF
TGTGCCAGCAGACGCACCGGCCCTCAGGGCGGGGAGCTGTTTTTT
>TRBV19|.|TRBJ1-5
CASSIYGSSQPQHF
TGTGCCAGTAGTATATACGGCAGCTCTCAGCCCCAGCATTTT
>TRBV9|.|TRBJ2-1
CASSVAGGNGYNEQFF
TGTGCCAGCAGCGTAGCCGGTGGAAATGGGTACAATGAGCAGTTCTTC
>TRBV7-9|.|TRBJ1-1
CASSQATGRLNTEAFF
TGTGCCAGTAGTCAGGCGACTGGGCGATTGAACACTGAAGCTTTCTTT
>TRBV7-9|.|TRBJ1-5
CASSLVAGETNQPQHF
TGTGCCAGCAGCTTAGTGGCAGGGGAGACGAATCAGCCCCAGCATTTT
>TRBV15|.|TRBJ1-1
CATRWHANTEAFF
TGTGCCACCAGATGGCATGCTAACACTGAAGCTTTCTTT
>TRBV5-1|TRBD2|TRBJ2-1
CASSFGLAGVQNNEQFF
TGCGCCAGCAGCTTCGGACTAGCGGGAGTCCAAAACAATGAGCAGTTCTTC
>TRBV5-4|.|TRBJ2-5
CASSVGTAQETQYF
TGTGCCAGCAGCGTCGGGACGGCCCAAGAGACCCAGTACTTC
>TRBV5-1|TRBD2|TRBJ2-7
CASSLVGGRPYEQYF
TGCGCCAGCAGCTTGGTGGGAGGGCGTCCCTACGAGCAGTACTTC
>TRBV27|.|TRBJ2-3
CASSFLESPKPDTQYF
TGTGCCAGCAGTTTCCTTGAGTCACCTAAACCAGATACGCAGTATTTT
>TRBV28|.|TRBJ1-5
CASIEGGASNQPQHF
TGTGCCAGCATAGAGGGAGGGGCCAGCAATCAGCCCCAGCATTTT
>TRBV7-8|.|TRBJ1-3
CASSLRTGAGNTIYF
TGTGCCAGCAGCTTGAGAACAGGAGCTGGAAACACCATATATTTT
>TRBV10-3|TRBD1|TRBJ2-7
CAISGDRGYDEQYF
TGTGCCATCAGTGGGGACAGGGGGTACGACGAGCAGTACTTC
>TRBV7-9|.|TRBJ1-1
CASSEQGGTEAFF
TGTGCCAGCAGTGAACAGGGAGGGACTGAAGCTTTCTTT
>TRBV2|.|TRBJ1-1
CASSVPEHRGTEAFF
TGTGCCAGCAGTGTTCCGGAACATAGGGGGACTGAAGCTTTCTTT
>TRBV6-5|.|TRBJ2-7
CASSYSGGGDYEQYF
TGTGCCAGCAGTTACTCAGGAGGGGGTGACTACGAGCAGTACTTC
>TRBV9|.|TRBJ2-7
CASSPSGYAYEQYF
TGTGCCAGCAGCCCGAGCGGGTACGCCTACGAGCAGTACTTC
>TRBV30|.|TRBJ1-2
CAWERRTDRRGYTF
TGTGCCTGGGAGCGTCGGACGGATCGGAGGGGCTACACCTTC
>TRBV5-1|.|TRBJ2-7
CASSLTGPYEQYF
TGCGCCAGCAGCTTGACAGGACCCTACGAGCAGTACTTC
>TRBV11-2|.|TRBJ2-4
CASSRFRPNSFRNIQYF
TGTGCCAGCAGCCGATTCCGACCCAACAGTTTTAGAAACATTCAGTACTTC
>TRBV28|.|TRBJ1-1
CASSYPSNTEAFF
TGTGCCAGCAGTTACCCTTCGAACACTGAAGCTTTCTTT
>TRBV7-3|.|TRBJ2-1
CASSLGLDNEQFF
TGTGCCAGCAGCTTAGGGCTGGACAATGAGCAGTTCTTC